The 27 T cell receptor beta chains in this list originate from one sample, sequenced in a study of a mutant IDH1 vaccine in newly diagnosed glioma. Only in-frame clones appear in the TCRdb table, and some are missing; sequencing was by immunoSEQ multiplex PCR. The sample yields 25,000 to 30,000 clones, roughly 90% seen once. As to time point: week 5, during vaccination. Vaccine doses each comprised 300 ug of mutant IDH1 20-mer peptide, with topical imiquimod. The antigens of these receptors remain unknown. The specimen comprised peripheral blood mononuclear cells (PBMCs), sampled from a glioma patient whose treatment included an IDH1 peptide vaccine. These receptors all stem from a woman aged 40 to 55 with glioma. Some clones in this sample may be carry-over from other donors' samples.

The chain carries TRBV5-6 and TRBJ1-6, with D unclear. Germline V gives CDR1 SGHDT, CDR2 YYEEEE. The CDR3 has 13 residues. V lost 2 bases to trimming and J lost 7 bases, with 7 bases between them. Here the CDR3 reads CASSFMGNSPLHF. The CDR3 region has the DNA TGTGCCAGCAGCTTTATGGGGAATTCACCCCTCCACTTT.

The V and J genes are TRBV29-1 and TRBJ2-4; D gene uncertain. With 6 bases removed from V and 0 bases from J, the gap between germline ends came to 15 bases. The CDR3 has 15 amino acids. Germline V gene sequence: CDR1 SQVTM, CDR2 ANQGSEA. CDR3 residues: CSVTTGLLAKNIQYF. The CDR3, as DNA: TGCAGCGTCACAACGGGCCTTCTAGCCAAAAACATTCAGTACTTC.

The gene calls are TRBV5-1 and TRBJ2-3; D unresolved. Germline lookup yields CDR1 SGHRS and CDR2 YFSETQ. V was cut by 8 bases and J by 0 bases, with 19 bases left in between. The CDR3 length is 16 residues. The CDR3 region is CASASGVATSTDTQYF. Here the CDR3 DNA reads TGCGCCAGTGCATCCGGCGTCGCAACTAGCACAGATACGCAGTATTTT.

V gene TRBV10-3 combines with J gene TRBJ1-2; 11 nucleotides line up with TRBD1. Germline V gene data show CDR1 as ENHRY and CDR2 as SYGVKD. J gave up 3 bases and V 4 bases, and 1 base lay outside the gene matches. The CDR3 is 14 amino acids. CDR3 sequence (DNA): TGTGCCATCAGTGCGGGACAGGGGGACTATGGCTACACCTTC. Translation: CAISAGQGDYGYTF.

This chain joins TRBV11-3 and TRBJ2-3; a weak D match, TRBD2 (5 bases). V lost 4 bases to trimming and J lost 4 bases, with 9 bases between them. Germline V CDR1 and CDR2: SGHNT, YENEEA. This CDR3 has 13 residues. CDR3 protein: CASSSGWADTQYF. For the CDR3, the DNA is TGTGCCAGCAGCTCGGGGTGGGCAGATACGCAGTATTTT.

The V gene is TRBV18, the J gene TRBJ2-5, with 11 bases identical to TRBD1. The length of the CDR3 is 17 residues. Germline CDR1 KGHSH, CDR2 LQKENI. The trim removed 1 base at V and 2 bases at J, leaving 6 bases unmatched. As DNA, the CDR3 is TGTGCCAGCTCACCACTCGGGACAGGGGGGGAACAAGAGACCCAGTACTTC. Encoded protein: CASSPLGTGGEQETQYF.

The V and J genes are TRBV11-2 and TRBJ2-2; D unresolved. The CDR3 has 15 amino acids. V was trimmed by 5 bases and J by 6 bases, leaving 16 bases between them. The germline CDR1 and CDR2 sequences are SGHAT and FQNNGV. The CDR3 is CASSTRWGEAGELFF. As DNA, the CDR3 is TGTGCCAGCAGCACAAGGTGGGGTGAAGCCGGGGAGCTGTTTTTT. The whole variable domain, remainder taken from reference TRBV11-2 and TRBJ2-2, is EAGVAQSPRYKIIEKRQSVAFWCNPISGHATLYWYQQILGQGPKLLIQFQNNGVVDDSQLPKDRFSAERLKGVDSTLKIQPAKLEDSAVYLCASSTRWGEAGELFFGEGSRLTVL.

The gene calls are TRBV5-3 and TRBJ2-2; no reliable D call. TRBV5-3 is classed as an ORF, of uncertain function. V was clipped by 3 bases and J by 1 base, with 4 bases between them. The CDR3 has 13 residues. CDR3 sequence: CARSSLNTGELFF. CDR3 in DNA: TGTGCCAGAAGCTCGTTGAACACCGGGGAGCTGTTTTTT.

The chain joins TRBV6-1 to TRBJ2-7; perhaps D is TRBD1 or TRBD2 (5 bases each). Per the germline V gene, CDR1 is MNHNS and CDR2 is SASEGT. V was pared by 1 base and J by 8 bases, with 6 bases between. The CDR3 sequence is 11 residues long. The CDR3 DNA is TGTGCCAGCAGTGAAGGGGGACAGCAGTACTTC. Its protein is CASSEGGQQYF.

The CDR3 DNA follows: TGTGCCAGCAGCTTAGATCTAGACCCCCAGAGGAGTGAGCAGTTCTTC. It yields the protein CASSLDLDPQRSEQFF. The chain recombines TRBV11-3 with TRBJ2-1; no clear D. The CDR3 has 16 amino acids. V lost 0 bases and J lost 9, with 18 bases in between. Germline-derived CDR1 and CDR2 are SGHNT and YENEEA.

This sequence joins TRBV5-4 and TRBJ1-1; the D gene is possibly TRBD1 (5 bases). Deletions cut 7 bases from V and 0 bases from J, with 10 bases between. This CDR3 comprises 13 residues. Germline lookup yields CDR1 SGHNT and CDR2 YYREEE (reference sequence). CDR3 in amino acids: CASRRGMNTEAFF. CDR3 in DNA: TGTGCCAGCCGGCGGGGCATGAACACTGAAGCTTTCTTT.

This clone was seen a handful of times. The genes are TRBV10-3 and TRBJ1-5, with 7 bases that match TRBD1. V shed 4 bases, J shed 0 bases, and the junction held 3 bases outside the gene matches. The CDR3 consists of 15 residues. The germline gives CDR1 ENHRY, CDR2 SYGVKD. CDR3 amino acids: CAISGDRPSNQPQHF. The CDR3 DNA sequence: TGTGCCATCAGTGGGGACAGACCTAGCAATCAGCCCCAGCATTTT.

The rearrangement uses TRBV7-9 and TRBJ2-1; D is possibly TRBD2 (7 bases). This CDR3 is 15 amino acids long. Trimming cost V 1 base and J 6 bases, with 13 bases left between them. CDR1 and CDR2 (germline): SEHNR, FQNEAQ (reference sequence). For the CDR3, the DNA is TGTGCCAGCAGCTTAGGGGGGCGGGAGATCAATGAGCAGTTCTTC. Protein: CASSLGGREINEQFF.

The V and J genes are TRBV18 and TRBJ1-1; 7 bases map to TRBD1. The CDR3 length is 15 residues. V lost 3 bases and J lost 5; bases outside the gene matches: 9. Germline lookup yields CDR1 KGHSH and CDR2 LQKENI. The DNA for the CDR3 is TGTGCCAGCTCACCTTCCAGGGGGGGTCGGACTGAAGCTTTCTTT. Its translation is CASSPSRGGRTEAFF.

This clone was seen more than once but under ten times. The genes are TRBV5-4 and TRBJ2-1; 8 positions match TRBD2. V shed 6 bases and J 10 bases; nucleotides not matched to a gene: 15. This CDR3 is 15 amino acids long. Germline V gene lookup returns CDR1 SGHNT and CDR2 YYREEE (reference sequence). The CDR3 DNA reads TGTGCCAGCATGCGTCCAGACCGGGCGGGAGGCGAGCAGTTCTTC. Translated, it gives CASMRPDRAGGEQFF.

V is TRBV11-3 and J is TRBJ2-1; 12 nucleotides match TRBD2. CDR1 is SGHNT, CDR2 YENEEA, per germline. V shed 5 bases, J shed 9 bases, and the junction held 11 bases outside the gene matches. The CDR3 runs 16 residues. In DNA, the CDR3 is TGTGCCAGCAGCAAGCGGCTAGCGGGGGGGCCTGGTGAGCAGTTCTTC. This codes for CASSKRLAGGPGEQFF. Full variable domain (outside the CDR3, taken from reference TRBV11-3 and TRBJ2-1): EAGVVQSPRYKIIEKKQPVAFWCNPISGHNTLYWYLQNLGQGPELLIRYENEEAVDDSQLPKDRFSAERLKGVDSTLKIQPAELGDSAVYLCASSKRLAGGPGEQFFGPGTRLTVL.

The table lists this clone with a few counts. This sample also contains other DNA sequences that code for the same CDR3. V usage is TRBV4-3 and J usage is TRBJ2-3; no clear D. This CDR3 region has 13 residues. Trimming left V 1 base short and J 5 bases short, with 7 bases between. CDR1 is LGHNA, CDR2 YSLEER, per germline. The CDR3 loop reads CASSQAGIDTQYF. For the CDR3, the DNA is TGCGCCAGCAGCCAAGCTGGAATAGATACGCAGTATTTT.

The chain carries TRBV15 and TRBJ2-2; tentative D call: TRBD2 (5 bases). The ends were cut back, 8 bases at V and 5 bases at J, with 9 bases in the middle. Germline-derived CDR1 and CDR2 are LNHNV and YYDKDF (reference sequence). This CDR3 has 12 amino acids. The CDR3 DNA sequence: TGTGCCACCGGAGGAATTACCGGGGAGCTGTTTTTT. It translates to CATGGITGELFF.

V gene TRBV4-3 combines with J gene TRBJ1-1, with no clear D. Per the germline V gene, CDR1 is LGHNA and CDR2 is YSLEER. Trimming removed 1 base from V and 0 bases from J, with 3 bases in between. The CDR3 runs 13 residues. The CDR3 sequence: CASSQVLNTEAFF. The CDR3 nucleotides are TGCGCCAGCAGCCAAGTTCTGAACACTGAAGCTTTCTTT.

The chain carries TRBV5-4 and TRBJ1-6, with D possibly being TRBD1 (6 bases). Trimming shortened V by 4 bases and J by 4 bases, and 12 bases separated the two germline ends. Germline V CDR1 and CDR2: SGHNT, YYREEE (reference sequence). The CDR3 is 15 residues long. In DNA form, the CDR3 reads TGTGCCAGCAGCCTCCGGGACACTTATAATTCACCCCTCCACTTT. This gives the protein CASSLRDTYNSPLHF.

This clone has a single count. This chain uses TRBV11-2 with TRBJ2-1, with 13 bases fitting TRBD2. With V trimmed by 7 bases and J by 10 bases, 7 bases remained unmatched. The germline V gene has CDR1 SGHAT and CDR2 FQNNGV. This CDR3 is 14 amino acids long. In DNA, the CDR3 is TGTGCCAGCAACCCACTAGCGGGGGGGCGGGAGCAGTTCTTC. Its protein product is CASNPLAGGREQFF. Full variable domain (rest looked up from reference TRBV11-2 and TRBJ2-1): EAGVAQSPRYKIIEKRQSVAFWCNPISGHATLYWYQQILGQGPKLLIQFQNNGVVDDSQLPKDRFSAERLKGVDSTLKIQPAKLEDSAVYLCASNPLAGGREQFFGPGTRLTVL.

This clone appeared a single time. V and J are TRBV10-3 and TRBJ2-1, with D possibly being TRBD1 (6 bases). CDR3 length equals 15 residues. Germline V gene sequence: CDR1 ENHRY, CDR2 SYGVKD. With 0 bases removed from V and 5 bases from J, the gap between germline ends came to 11 bases. The CDR3 nucleotides are TGTGCCATCAGTGAGTCGAGGACAGCCGACAATGAGCAGTTCTTC. This codes for CAISESRTADNEQFF.

V is TRBV7-2 and J is TRBJ1-6; D not certain. With 7 bases removed from V and 7 bases from J, the gap between germline ends came to 14 bases. Germline V gene lookup returns CDR1 SGHTA and CDR2 FQGNSA. This CDR3 is built from 14 residues. The CDR3 nucleotides read TGTGCCAGCACCCCTTATGCGGGGAATTCACCCCTCCACTTT. Its protein is CASTPYAGNSPLHF.

V usage is TRBV7-3 and J usage is TRBJ2-1; 7 nucleotides align to TRBD2. J lost 9 bases, V lost 5 bases, and 13 bases had no gene match. The germline CDR1 and CDR2 sequences are SGHTA and FQGTGA. CDR3 size: 15 residues. DNA of the CDR3: TGTGCCAGCAGCAGCCAGCGGGGCCTGGGCGGTGAGCAGTTCTTC. This encodes CASSSQRGLGGEQFF. The complete variable domain, with remaining parts taken from reference TRBV7-3 and TRBJ2-1, reads GAGVSQTPSNKVTEKGKYVELRCDPISGHTALYWYRQSLGQGPEFLIYFQGTGAADDSGLPNDRFFAVRPEGSVSTLKIQRTERGDSAVYLCASSSQRGLGGEQFFGPGTRLTVL.

The V gene is TRBV28, the J gene TRBJ2-7, with no clear D. Trimming pared 3 bases from V and 5 bases from J, leaving 8 bases between. The CDR3 consists of 12 residues. CDR1 is MDHEN, CDR2 SYDVKM, per germline. The DNA for the CDR3 is TGTGCCAGCAGTTTGGGTCGGAACGAGCAGTACTTC. It translates to CASSLGRNEQYF.

The chain links TRBV29-1 to TRBJ2-7, with a possible D match to TRBD1 (5 bases). Trimming cost V 6 bases and J 3 bases, with 9 bases left between them. The germline CDR1 and CDR2 sequences are SQVTM and ANQGSEA. The CDR3 loop spans 11 amino acids. The chain's CDR3 is CSVKQDYEQYF. DNA for the CDR3: TGCAGCGTAAAACAGGACTACGAGCAGTACTTC.

This rearrangement joins TRBV28 to TRBJ1-4; D not resolved. Germline values: CDR1 MDHEN, CDR2 SYDVKM. Trimming removed 2 bases from V and 6 bases from J, with 7 bases in between. The CDR3 sequence is 13 residues long. CDR3 DNA: TGTGCCAGCAGTTTAAGGTCCCATGAAAAACTGTTTTTT. Encoded protein: CASSLRSHEKLFF. Supplemented by reference TRBV28 and TRBJ1-4, the full variable domain reads DVKVTQSSRYLVKRTGEKVFLECVQDMDHENMFWYRQDPGLGLRLIYFSYDVKMKEKGDIPEGYSVSREKKERFSLILESASTNQTSMYLCASSLRSHEKLFFGSGTQLSVL.